The 19 T cell receptor beta chains below all came from one sample that was sequenced in a study of blood T cell repertoires in COVID-19. Sequenced by immunoSEQ multiplex PCR; TCRdb stores in-frame clones only, minus some. The sample lists 75,000 or so clones, about 83% occurring once. Sequenced: peripheral blood. These receptors all come from a man aged 45-65 years with acute or convalescent COVID-19.

The V gene is TRBV6-6, the J gene TRBJ2-7; 9 bases map to TRBD1. Germline V gene data show CDR1 as MNHNY and CDR2 as SVGAGI (reference sequence). V lost 10 bases and J lost 1; bases outside the gene matches: 8. The CDR3 contains 14 residues. This chain's CDR3 is CAITSGTGSYEQYF. The DNA of the CDR3 is TGTGCCATCACTTCTGGGACAGGGTCCTACGAGCAGTACTTC.

The V gene is TRBV2, the J gene TRBJ1-3; 10 positions match TRBD1. Germline CDR1 is SNHLY and CDR2 is FYNNEI. The V gene end was trimmed by 6 bases and the J gene end by 4 bases; junction bases not matched to a gene: 0. This CDR3 region has 13 residues. CDR3 sequence reads: CASRTGGGNTIYF. The CDR3, as DNA: TGTGCCAGCAGGACAGGGGGCGGAAACACCATATATTTT. Complete variable domain (other parts from reference TRBV2 and TRBJ1-3): EPEVTQTPSHQVTQMGQEVILRCVPISNHLYFYWYRQILGQKVEFLVSFYNNEISEKSEIFDDQFSVERPDGSNFTLKIRSTKLEDSAMYFCASRTGGGNTIYFGEGSWLTVV.

The chain employs TRBV19 and TRBJ2-7, with D perhaps TRBD2 (5 bases). Germline CDR1 is LNHDA and CDR2 is SQIVND (reference sequence). This CDR3 is 14 amino acids long. The ends were cut back, 5 bases at V and 7 bases at J, with 18 bases in the middle. For the CDR3, the DNA is TGTGCCAGTAGTTCTGAGCGGTTAGTCGGGGAGCAGTACTTC. Translation: CASSSERLVGEQYF.

The chain is built from TRBV2 and TRBJ1-1; D is possibly TRBD1 (5 bases). This CDR3 contains 13 residues. The V end lost 6 bases, the J end lost 4 bases, and 12 bases lay between the germline ends. Germline values: CDR1 SNHLY, CDR2 FYNNEI. The CDR3 nucleotides read TGTGCCAGCAGACTTGACAGCAGCACTGAAGCTTTCTTT. Protein: CASRLDSSTEAFF.

The V and J genes are TRBV5-1 and TRBJ2-7, with a possible D match to TRBD1 (5 bases). Trimming stripped 4 bases from V and 0 bases from J, with 14 bases between. Looked up from germline, CDR1 is SGHRS and CDR2 is YFSETQ. The CDR3 runs 15 residues. CDR3 DNA: TGCGCCAGCAGCCTAAATCCAGGGCCCTCCTACGAGCAGTACTTC. Translation gives CASSLNPGPSYEQYF.

The chain is built from TRBV19 and TRBJ1-5, with D possibly being TRBD1 (6 bases). From germline, CDR1 is LNHDA and CDR2 SQIVND (reference sequence). The CDR3 totals 15 residues. V lost 3 bases, J lost 7 bases, and 16 bases lay in between. The CDR3 sequence: CASSIWGLNDQPQHF. DNA of the CDR3: TGTGCCAGTAGTATCTGGGGGCTTAATGACCAGCCCCAGCATTTT. The variable domain in full, completed from reference TRBV19 and TRBJ1-5, reads DGGITQSPKYLFRKEGQNVTLSCEQNLNHDAMYWYRQDPGQGLRLIYYSQIVNDFQKGDIAEGYSVSREKKESFPLTVTSAQKNPTAFYLCASSIWGLNDQPQHFGDGTRLSIL.

The chain carries TRBV3-1 (or the pseudogene TRBV3-2) and TRBJ1-2; D may be TRBD1 (6 bases). Trimming removed 1 base at V and 6 bases at J, with 12 bases between. The CDR3 extends over 14 amino acids. Germline assignment: CDR1 LGHDT and CDR2 YNNKEL (reference sequence). CDR3 amino acids: CASSQVGAFDGYTF. In nucleotides, the CDR3 is TGTGCCAGCAGCCAAGTGGGGGCCTTCGATGGCTACACCTTC.

This clone ranks as medium-sized. Other DNA sequences in the sample encode the same CDR3. The chain employs TRBV7-2 and TRBJ2-2; tentative D call: TRBD2 (5 bases). V lost 2 bases and J 2 bases, leaving 9 bases between the germline ends. There are 15 residues in the CDR3. Germline assignment: CDR1 SGHTA and CDR2 FQGNSA. The CDR3 loop is CASSLRGFNTGELFF. The CDR3 DNA sequence: TGTGCCAGCAGCTTACGGGGATTCAACACCGGGGAGCTGTTTTTT.

The rearrangement links TRBV29-1 to TRBJ1-1, with TRBD1 matching over 9 bases. V gave up 7 bases and J gave up 6 bases; unmatched junction bases: 9. CDR1 and CDR2 from the germline V gene are SQVTM and ANQGSEA. The CDR3 has 13 amino acids. DNA for the CDR3: TGCAGCGCCGAGCAGGACAGGGGCGCTGAAGCTTTCTTT. Translating it yields CSAEQDRGAEAFF.

This clone came up once. This chain connects TRBV7-2 to TRBJ1-4; D not resolved. The CDR3 is made up of 14 amino acids. V was cut by 1 base and J by 4 bases, with 7 bases left in between. Germline values: CDR1 SGHTA, CDR2 FQGNSA. CDR3 sequence: CASSLGQNNEKLFF. CDR3 sequence (DNA): TGTGCCAGCAGCTTAGGGCAGAATAATGAAAAACTGTTTTTT.

The J gene is TRBJ1-4, the V gene TRBV25-1, with D unresolved. The length of the CDR3 is 12 residues. Germline V gives CDR1 MGHDK, CDR2 SYGVNS. V was trimmed by 6 bases and J by 4 bases, leaving 6 bases between them. The CDR3 loop is CASSEGNEKLFF. CDR3 bases: TGTGCCAGCAGCGAGGGTAATGAAAAACTGTTTTTT. Drawing the rest from reference TRBV25-1 and TRBJ1-4, the complete variable domain is EADIYQTPRYLVIGTGKKITLECSQTMGHDKMYWYQQDPGMELHLIHYSYGVNSTEKGDLSSESTVSRIRTEHFPLTLESARPSHTSQYLCASSEGNEKLFFGSGTQLSVL.

This chain links TRBV19 with TRBJ1-2; no clear D. The CDR3 totals 11 residues. The germline V gene encodes CDR1 LNHDA and CDR2 SQIVND (reference sequence). Between the trimmed V and J ends, which lost 7 bases and 4 bases, there was a span of 7 bases. The CDR3 DNA reads TGTGCCAGTAAATTTAGCTATGGCTACACCTTC. As protein: CASKFSYGYTF.

The chain combines TRBV5-1 with TRBJ2-1, with a tentative D call TRBD2 (6 bases). Germline lookup yields CDR1 SGHRS and CDR2 YFSETQ. The CDR3 is 18 amino acids. Trimming pared 2 bases from V and 3 bases from J, leaving 21 bases between. CDR3 DNA sequence: TGCGCCAGCAGCTTCTGGGGTACCGGGAATAGCGGCTACAATGAGCAGTTCTTC. Amino acids: CASSFWGTGNSGYNEQFF.

The chain links TRBV28 to TRBJ1-5, with a possible D match to TRBD1 (5 bases). There are 17 residues in the CDR3. The V end lost 6 bases, the J end lost 1 base, and 19 bases lay between the germline ends. Germline CDR1 reads MDHEN; CDR2 reads SYDVKM. DNA for the CDR3: TGTGCCAGCAGATTCGGGGGGGGAGGTGTGAGCAATCAGCCCCAGCATTTT. It encodes CASRFGGGGVSNQPQHF.

The gene calls are TRBV7-2 and TRBJ2-2; D uncertain. The CDR3 has 15 residues. The germline V and J ends were trimmed by 8 bases and 2 bases, with 15 bases remaining between them. Germline V gene lookup returns CDR1 SGHTA and CDR2 FQGNSA. For the CDR3, the DNA is TGTGCCAGCGGTCCTAGGAGCCATAACACCGGGGAGCTGTTTTTT. It translates to CASGPRSHNTGELFF.

The rearrangement joins TRBV19 to TRBJ2-6; D unclear. The CDR3 runs to 14 residues. Germline V gene data show CDR1 as LNHDA and CDR2 as SQIVND (reference sequence). V lost 4 bases and J lost 2, with 6 bases in between. The CDR3 DNA follows: TGTGCCAGTAGTACCCGGGCTGGGGCCAACGTCCTGACTTTC. It specifies CASSTRAGANVLTF.

In DNA, the CDR3 is TGTGCCATCAGACCGGGACAGAACTATGGCTACACCTTC. Translation gives CAIRPGQNYGYTF. This rearrangement joins TRBV10-3 to TRBJ1-2, with TRBD1 identical over 7 bases. The V and J ends lost 6 bases and 2 bases, in that order; junction bases with no gene match: 3. Germline V gene lookup returns CDR1 ENHRY and CDR2 SYGVKD. CDR3 length equals 13 residues.

This clone was seen once. The chain links TRBV27 to TRBJ2-7; 14 bases line up with TRBD2. The CDR3 length is 14 residues. Germline loops: CDR1 MNHEY, CDR2 SMNVEV (reference sequence). The V gene end was trimmed by 6 bases and the J gene end by 2 bases; junction bases not matched to a gene: 0. The DNA for the CDR3 is TGTGCCAGCAGGGGACTAGCGGGGGCCTACGAGCAGTACTTC. The encoded protein is CASRGLAGAYEQYF.

The rearrangement uses TRBV4-3 and TRBJ2-2; D might be TRBD2 (6 bases). The V end was cut by 0 bases, the J end by 6 bases, with 8 bases between. In germline, CDR1 is LGHNA, CDR2 YSLEER. The CDR3 totals 14 residues. The CDR3 is CASSQDTSSGELFF. Written as DNA, the CDR3 is TGCGCCAGCAGCCAAGATACTAGCTCCGGGGAGCTGTTTTTT.